This T cell receptor beta chain stems from a study of shared clonotypes between healthy human individuals. V was pared by 7 bases and J by 5 bases, with 14 bases between. Germline CDR1 reads GTSNPN; CDR2 reads SVGIG (reference sequence). The CDR3 totals 12 residues. TCRdb's table, derived via immunoSEQ multiplex PCR, lists solely in-frame clones and lacks some. Of approximately 500,000 clones listed, 95% to 97% were seen once; the top ten hold roughly 0.06%. This TCR derives from a woman in her 30s in good health. The chain couples TRBV30 to TRBJ1-2, with a weak D call TRBD1 (6 bases). The sample was naive CD4+ T cells sorted from blood. Subset: CD45RA+ positively selected. The CDR3 bases are TGTGCCTCCACCAGGGGTTGGTATGGCTACACCTTC. It is translated as CASTRGWYGYTF.